These 10 T cell receptor beta chains originate from one sample sequenced in a study of blood T cells in healthy people across ages. A second PCR of about 7 to 12 cycles used a sample-barcoded 5' primer and a J-beta primer mix. TCRdb ran MiXCR on the 5' RACE reads and lists one entry per CDR3 protein. This table holds 700,000 to 800,000 distinct CDR3 sequences, 40% to 45% found once. Specimen: blood. Receptor source: a woman aged 55-70 years in good health.

V usage is TRBV6-1 and J usage is TRBJ1-1, with D hard to call. V lost 8 bases and J 0 bases, leaving 13 bases between the germline ends. CDR1 and CDR2 (germline): MNHNS, SASEGT. The length of the CDR3 is 14 residues. Here the CDR3 reads CASANGQMNTEAFF. The CDR3 nucleotides read TGTGCCAGCGCCAACGGTCAGATGAACACTGAAGCTTTCTTT.

This clonotype was detected ten times or more. The chain uses TRBV12-3 or TRBV12-4 and TRBJ2-1; 9 bases align to TRBD1. The V gene end was trimmed by 6 bases and the J gene end by 3 bases; junction bases not matched to a gene: 3. This CDR3 comprises 14 residues. This chain's CDR3 is CASRPGQGYNEQFF. The CDR3 bases are TGTGCCAGCAGACCGGGACAGGGCTACAATGAGCAGTTCTTC.

The chain employs TRBV7-2 and TRBJ1-1; D unresolved. Germline CDR1 reads SGHTA; CDR2 reads FQGNSA. The CDR3 is 16 residues long. The V gene lost 1 base and the J gene lost 0 bases, with 12 bases spanning the gap. CDR3 nucleotide sequence: TGTGCCAGCAGCTTAGTATTAGGGCAGATGAACACTGAAGCTTTCTTT. Encoded protein: CASSLVLGQMNTEAFF.

The chain joins TRBV20-1 to TRBJ1-2; D gene ambiguous. Germline lookup yields CDR1 DFQATT and CDR2 SNEGSKA (reference sequence). The germline V and J ends were trimmed by 3 bases and 4 bases, with 12 bases remaining between them. The CDR3 has 13 amino acids. This CDR3 is CSARWEVGYGYTF. Here the CDR3 DNA reads TGCAGTGCTAGGTGGGAGGTTGGCTATGGCTACACCTTC.

The CDR3 sequence is CAISFGHHGNEQFF. CDR3 in DNA: TGTGCCATCAGTTTTGGCCACCACGGCAATGAGCAGTTCTTC. V gene TRBV10-3 combines with J gene TRBJ2-1, with D uncertain. The ends were cut back, 5 bases at V and 6 bases at J, with 14 bases in the middle. Germline V gene data show CDR1 as ENHRY and CDR2 as SYGVKD. The length of the CDR3 is 14 residues.

The CDR3 is CSARDSGRLAYEQYF. DNA for the CDR3: TGCAGTGCTAGAGATAGCGGGAGATTGGCGTACGAGCAGTACTTC. The V gene is TRBV20-1, the J gene TRBJ2-7; 9 bases align to TRBD2. Germline lookup yields CDR1 DFQATT and CDR2 SNEGSKA (reference sequence). The CDR3 has 15 amino acids. V dropped 0 bases and J dropped 4; count of bases not matched to a gene: 7.

The chain joins TRBV12-5 to TRBJ2-6; D gene unclear. CDR3 size: 15 residues. Trimming shortened V by 1 base and J by 0 bases, and 4 bases separated the two germline ends. CDR1 is LGHNT, CDR2 FRNRAP, per germline. CDR3 loop: CASGLGHSGANVLTF. In nucleotides, the CDR3 is TGTGCTAGTGGTTTGGGCCACTCTGGGGCCAACGTCCTGACTTTC. Based on the CDR3 plus reference TRBV12-5 and TRBJ2-6, the full variable domain is DARVTQTPRHKVTEMGQEVTMRCQPILGHNTVFWYRQTMMQGLELLAYFRNRAPLDDSGMPKDRFSAEMPDATLATLKIQPSEPRDSAVYFCASGLGHSGANVLTFGAGSRLTVL.

This clonotype has a handful of counts. The chain is built from TRBV27 and TRBJ2-1; D is perhaps TRBD2 (5 bases). Per germline, CDR1 MNHEY and CDR2 SMNVEV (reference sequence). The length of the CDR3 is 13 residues. Trimming took off 5 bases at V and 3 bases at J, with 8 bases between the two ends. The CDR3 is CASSVRDYNEQFF. CDR3 in DNA: TGTGCCAGCAGTGTCCGGGACTACAATGAGCAGTTCTTC.

This clonotype came up a few times. This chain joins TRBV6-6 and TRBJ2-6; 8 nucleotides line up with TRBD1. After removal of 6 bases from V and 11 bases from J, the junction contained 12 bases not matched to a gene. Germline values: CDR1 MNHNY, CDR2 SVGAGI (reference sequence). CDR3 size: 15 residues. This chain's CDR3 is CASRLYQGAYDVLTF. CDR3 nucleotide sequence: TGTGCCAGCAGACTGTACCAGGGGGCGTACGACGTCCTGACTTTC.

V usage is TRBV3-1 and J usage is TRBJ1-4, with D perhaps matching TRBD1 (5 bases). Germline V gives CDR1 LGHDT, CDR2 YNNKEL (reference sequence). Trimming shortened V by 4 bases and J by 8 bases, and 14 bases separated the two germline ends. The CDR3 is 14 amino acids. CDR3 sequence: CASSPKHGDEKLFF. CDR3 bases: TGTGCCAGCAGCCCAAAACACGGGGACGAAAAACTGTTTTTT.